This TCR beta chain was profiled in a study of a mutant IDH1 vaccine in newly diagnosed glioma. The overall study: Vaccination was launched 4-6 weeks after radiotherapy alone, or with temozolomide cycles. Patients got radiotherapy, temozolomide, or both beforehand, and most got both.

Germline-derived CDR1 and CDR2 are SGHNT and YYREEE (reference sequence). This CDR3 region has 15 residues. The V gene end was trimmed by 3 bases and the J gene end by 4 bases; junction bases not matched to a gene: 6. Points on this clone: Its antigen is undetermined.

This sample's time point: week 35, safety follow-up. The investigators gave 300 ug of mutant IDH1 20-mer peptide in each vaccine dose, together with topical imiquimod. Patients, over weeks 1, 3, 5, 7, 11, 15, 19 and 23, received a total of eight vaccinations. Clones were sequenced by immunoSEQ multiplex PCR, and TCRdb holds only the in-frame ones, with some missing. The sample gives over 65,000 clones, approximately 88% of which show up once; about 12% is in the top ten. This chain connects TRBV5-4 to TRBJ1-2; 10 bases match TRBD1. This clonotype originated in a man aged 18 to 29 with glioma. The material sequenced was PBMCs, taken from a glioma patient whose treatment included an IDH1 peptide vaccine. CDR3 in DNA: TGTGCCAGCAGCTCACCGGGACAGGGGAGCTATGGCTACACCTTC. Translated, it gives CASSSPGQGSYGYTF.